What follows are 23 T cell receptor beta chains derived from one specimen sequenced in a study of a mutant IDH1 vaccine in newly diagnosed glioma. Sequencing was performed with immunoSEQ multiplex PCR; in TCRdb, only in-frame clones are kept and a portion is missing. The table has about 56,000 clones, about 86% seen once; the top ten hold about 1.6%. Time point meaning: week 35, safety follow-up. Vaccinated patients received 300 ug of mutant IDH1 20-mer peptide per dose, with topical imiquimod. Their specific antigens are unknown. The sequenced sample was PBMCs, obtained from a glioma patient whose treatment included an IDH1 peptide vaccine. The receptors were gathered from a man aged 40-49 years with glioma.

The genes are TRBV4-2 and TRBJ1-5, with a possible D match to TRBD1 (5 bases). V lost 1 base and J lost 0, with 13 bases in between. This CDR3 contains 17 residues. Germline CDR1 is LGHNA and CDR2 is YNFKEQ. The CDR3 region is CASSQVDGGYSNQPQHF. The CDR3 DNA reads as TGTGCCAGCAGCCAAGTTGACGGGGGTTATAGCAATCAGCCCCAGCATTTT.

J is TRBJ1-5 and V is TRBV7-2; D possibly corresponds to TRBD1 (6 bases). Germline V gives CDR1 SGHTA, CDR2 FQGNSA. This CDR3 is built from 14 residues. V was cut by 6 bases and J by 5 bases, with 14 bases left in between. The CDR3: CASSLDSNYQPQHF. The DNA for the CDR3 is TGTGCCAGCAGTCTGGACAGCAACTATCAGCCCCAGCATTTT.

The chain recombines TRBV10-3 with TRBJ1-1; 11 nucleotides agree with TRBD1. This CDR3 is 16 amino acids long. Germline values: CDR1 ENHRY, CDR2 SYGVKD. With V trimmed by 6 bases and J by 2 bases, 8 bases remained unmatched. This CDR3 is CAIRPGTGGGNTEAFF. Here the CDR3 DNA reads TGTGCCATCAGGCCTGGGACAGGGGGTGGAAACACTGAAGCTTTCTTT.

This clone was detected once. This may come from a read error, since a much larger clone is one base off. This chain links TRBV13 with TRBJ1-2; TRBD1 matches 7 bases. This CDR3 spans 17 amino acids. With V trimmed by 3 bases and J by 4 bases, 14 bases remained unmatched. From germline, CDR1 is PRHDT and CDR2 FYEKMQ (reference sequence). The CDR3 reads CASSFDPTRGRGYGYTF. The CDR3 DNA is TGTGCCAGCAGCTTCGACCCGACTAGGGGGCGGGGCTATGGCTACACCTTC.

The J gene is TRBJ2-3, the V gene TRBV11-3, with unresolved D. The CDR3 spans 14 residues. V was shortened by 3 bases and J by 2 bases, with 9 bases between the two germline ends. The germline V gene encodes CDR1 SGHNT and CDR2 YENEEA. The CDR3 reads CASSFSGSTDTQYF. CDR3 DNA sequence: TGTGCCAGCAGCTTTAGTGGGTCCACAGATACGCAGTATTTT.

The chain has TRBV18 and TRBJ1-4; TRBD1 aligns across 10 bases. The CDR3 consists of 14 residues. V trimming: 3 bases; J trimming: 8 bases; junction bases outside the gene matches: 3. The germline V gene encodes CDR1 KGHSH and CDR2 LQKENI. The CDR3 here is CASSPGTGEEKLFF. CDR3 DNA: TGTGCCAGCTCACCCGGGACAGGGGAGGAAAAACTGTTTTTT.

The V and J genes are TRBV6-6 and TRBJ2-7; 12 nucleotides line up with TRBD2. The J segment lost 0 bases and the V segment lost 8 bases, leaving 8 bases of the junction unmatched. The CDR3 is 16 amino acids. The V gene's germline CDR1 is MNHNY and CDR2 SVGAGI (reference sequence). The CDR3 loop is CASGGLAGLRSYEQYF. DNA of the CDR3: TGTGCCAGCGGTGGACTAGCGGGGCTCCGCTCCTACGAGCAGTACTTC.

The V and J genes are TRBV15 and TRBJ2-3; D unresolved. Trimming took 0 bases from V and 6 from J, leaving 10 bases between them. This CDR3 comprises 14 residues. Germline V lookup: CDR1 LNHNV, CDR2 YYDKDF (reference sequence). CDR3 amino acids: CATSRDSGADTQYF. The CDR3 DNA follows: TGTGCCACCAGCAGAGATTCAGGAGCGGATACGCAGTATTTT. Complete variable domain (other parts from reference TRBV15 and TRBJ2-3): DAMVIQNPRYQVTQFGKPVTLSCSQTLNHNVMYWYQQKSSQAPKLLFHYYDKDFNNEADTPDNFQSRRPNTSFCFLDIRSPGLGDTAMYLCATSRDSGADTQYFGPGTRLTVL.

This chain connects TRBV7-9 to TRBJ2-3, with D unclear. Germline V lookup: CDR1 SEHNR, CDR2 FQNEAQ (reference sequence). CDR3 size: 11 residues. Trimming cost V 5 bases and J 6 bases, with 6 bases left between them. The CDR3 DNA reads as TGTGCCAGCAGCATGGGGGATACGCAGTATTTT. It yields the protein CASSMGDTQYF. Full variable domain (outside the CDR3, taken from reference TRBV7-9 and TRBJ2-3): DTGVSQNPRHKITKRGQNVTFRCDPISEHNRLYWYRQTLGQGPEFLTYFQNEAQLEKSRLLSDRFSAERPKGSFSTLEIQRTEQGDSAMYLCASSMGDTQYFGPGTRLTVL.

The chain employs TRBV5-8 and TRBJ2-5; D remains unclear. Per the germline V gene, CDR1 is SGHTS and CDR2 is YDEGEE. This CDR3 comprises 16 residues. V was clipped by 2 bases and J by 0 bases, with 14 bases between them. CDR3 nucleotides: TGTGCCAGCAGCTTCTCCGGGCTCAGGTACCAAGAGACCCAGTACTTC. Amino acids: CASSFSGLRYQETQYF.

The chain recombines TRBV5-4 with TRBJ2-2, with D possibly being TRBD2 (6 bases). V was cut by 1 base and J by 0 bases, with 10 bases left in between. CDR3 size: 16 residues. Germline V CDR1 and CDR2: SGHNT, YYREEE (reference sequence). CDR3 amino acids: CASSLYGSPNTGELFF. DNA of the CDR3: TGTGCCAGCAGCTTGTACGGGAGTCCGAACACCGGGGAGCTGTTTTTT.

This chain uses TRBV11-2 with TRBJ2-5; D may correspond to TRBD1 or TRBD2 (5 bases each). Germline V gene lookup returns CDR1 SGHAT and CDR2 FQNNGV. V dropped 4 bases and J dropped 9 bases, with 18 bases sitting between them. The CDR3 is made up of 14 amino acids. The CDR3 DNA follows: TGTGCCAGCAGCTCGGCAGGGAGCCCCCACTCCCAGTACTTC. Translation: CASSSAGSPHSQYF.

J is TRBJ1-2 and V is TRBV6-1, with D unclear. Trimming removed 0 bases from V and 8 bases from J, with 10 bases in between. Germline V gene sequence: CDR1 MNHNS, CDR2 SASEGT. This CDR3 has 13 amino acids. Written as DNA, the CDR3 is TGTGCCAGCAGTGAAGCGCGCCGAGGGGGCTACACCTTC. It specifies CASSEARRGGYTF.

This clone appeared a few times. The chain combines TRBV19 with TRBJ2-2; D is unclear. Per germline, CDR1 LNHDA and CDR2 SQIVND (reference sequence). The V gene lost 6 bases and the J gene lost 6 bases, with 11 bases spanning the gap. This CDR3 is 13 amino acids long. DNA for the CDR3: TGTGCCAGTAGGTTGAGTTTATCCGGGGAGCTGTTTTTT. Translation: CASRLSLSGELFF.

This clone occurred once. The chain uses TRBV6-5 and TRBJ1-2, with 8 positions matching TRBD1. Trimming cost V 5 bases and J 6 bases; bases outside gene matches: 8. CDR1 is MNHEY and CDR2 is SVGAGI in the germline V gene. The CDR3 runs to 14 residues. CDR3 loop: CASSRTGLQDGYTF. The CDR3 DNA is TGTGCCAGCAGTCGGACAGGGCTCCAGGATGGCTACACCTTC.

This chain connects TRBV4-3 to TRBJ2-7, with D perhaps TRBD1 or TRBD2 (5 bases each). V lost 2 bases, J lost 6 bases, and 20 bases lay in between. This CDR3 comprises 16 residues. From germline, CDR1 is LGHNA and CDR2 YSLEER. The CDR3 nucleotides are TGCGCCAGCAGCCAATCCTTGGGGAGACTCGGGGCCGAGCAGTACTTC. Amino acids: CASSQSLGRLGAEQYF.

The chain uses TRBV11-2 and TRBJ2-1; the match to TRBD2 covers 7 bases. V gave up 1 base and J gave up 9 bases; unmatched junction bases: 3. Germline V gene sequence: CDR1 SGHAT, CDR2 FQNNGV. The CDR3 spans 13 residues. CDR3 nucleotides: TGTGCCAGCAGCTTAGCGGGAGGTGGTGAGCAGTTCTTC. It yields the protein CASSLAGGGEQFF.

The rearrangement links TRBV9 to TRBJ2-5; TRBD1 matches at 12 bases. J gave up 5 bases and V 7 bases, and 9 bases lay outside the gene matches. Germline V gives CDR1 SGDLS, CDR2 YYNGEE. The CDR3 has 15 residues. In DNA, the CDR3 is TGTGCCAGCGCCCCCGGGACAGGGGGCCGCGAGACCCAGTACTTC. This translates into CASAPGTGGRETQYF. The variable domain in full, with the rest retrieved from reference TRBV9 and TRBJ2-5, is DSGVTQTPKHLITATGQRVTLRCSPRSGDLSVYWYQQSLDQGLQFLIQYYNGEERAKGNILERFSAQQFPDLHSELNLSSLELGDSALYFCASAPGTGGRETQYFGPGTRLLVL.

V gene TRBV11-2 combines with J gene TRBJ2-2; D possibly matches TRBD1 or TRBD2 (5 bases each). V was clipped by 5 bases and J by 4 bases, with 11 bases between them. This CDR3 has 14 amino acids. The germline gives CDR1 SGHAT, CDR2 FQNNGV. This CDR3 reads CASSPIGGTGELFF. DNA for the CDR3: TGTGCCAGCAGCCCGATTGGGGGCACCGGGGAGCTGTTTTTT.

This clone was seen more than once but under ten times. CDR3 residues: CASRPDSYNQPQHF. CDR3 sequence (DNA): TGTGCCAGCAGACCCGACAGTTACAATCAGCCCCAGCATTTT. V usage is TRBV6-5 and J usage is TRBJ1-5; a weak D match, TRBD1 (5 bases). CDR3 length: 14 residues. The V gene lost 6 bases and the J gene lost 3 bases, with 12 bases spanning the gap. CDR1 and CDR2 from the germline V gene are MNHEY and SVGAGI.

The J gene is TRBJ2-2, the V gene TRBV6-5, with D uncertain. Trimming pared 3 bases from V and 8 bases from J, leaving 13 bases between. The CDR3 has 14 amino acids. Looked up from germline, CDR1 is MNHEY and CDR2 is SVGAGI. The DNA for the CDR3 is TGTGCCAGCAGTTATCAGCGTGGCCGAGGGGAGCTGTTTTTT. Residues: CASSYQRGRGELFF.

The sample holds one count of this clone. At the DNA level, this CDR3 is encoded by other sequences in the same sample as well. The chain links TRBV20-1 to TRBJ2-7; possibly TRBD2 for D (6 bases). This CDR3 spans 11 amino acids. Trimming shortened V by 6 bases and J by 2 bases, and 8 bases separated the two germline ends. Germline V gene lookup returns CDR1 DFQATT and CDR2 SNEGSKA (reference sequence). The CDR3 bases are TGCAGTGCCCAGCGGGCCTACGAGCAGTACTTC. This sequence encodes CSAQRAYEQYF.

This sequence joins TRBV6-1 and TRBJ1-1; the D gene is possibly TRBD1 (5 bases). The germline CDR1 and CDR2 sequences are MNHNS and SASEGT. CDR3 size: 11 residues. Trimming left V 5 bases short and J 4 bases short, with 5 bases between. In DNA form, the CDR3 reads TGTGCCAGCAGTCAGGGCACTGAAGCTTTCTTT. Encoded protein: CASSQGTEAFF.